This TCR beta chain comes out of a study of blood T cell repertoires in COVID-19. Data came from immunoSEQ multiplex PCR; TCRdb stores just in-frame clones and leaves some out. The table has hundreds of thousands of clones, approximately 85% seen once. This CDR3 is 15 amino acids long. The ends were cut back, 6 bases at V and 3 bases at J, with 15 bases in the middle. Germline V gene lookup returns CDR1 MNHEY and CDR2 SMNVEV (reference sequence). Sample: PBMCs or T cells enriched from blood (not recorded which). The clonotype comes from a man aged 25-45 years who had recovered from COVID-19. This chain uses TRBV27 with TRBJ1-5, with a possible D match to TRBD1 (5 bases). For the CDR3, the DNA is TGTGCCAGCAGGCGGGGGGGACCTGACAATCAGCCCCAGCATTTT. It specifies CASRRGGPDNQPQHF.